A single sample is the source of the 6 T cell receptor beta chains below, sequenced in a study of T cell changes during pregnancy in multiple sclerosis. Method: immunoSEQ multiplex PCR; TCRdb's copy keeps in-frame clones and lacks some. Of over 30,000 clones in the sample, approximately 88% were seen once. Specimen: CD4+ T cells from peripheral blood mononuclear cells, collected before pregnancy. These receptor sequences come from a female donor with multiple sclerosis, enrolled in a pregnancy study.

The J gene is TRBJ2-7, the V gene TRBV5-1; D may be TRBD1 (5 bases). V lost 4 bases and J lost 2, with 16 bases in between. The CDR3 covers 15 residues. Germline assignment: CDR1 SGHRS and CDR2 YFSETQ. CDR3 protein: CASSPGTGDPYEQYF. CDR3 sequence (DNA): TGCGCCAGCAGCCCCGGTACAGGTGACCCCTACGAGCAGTACTTC. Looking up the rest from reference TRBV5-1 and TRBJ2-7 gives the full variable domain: KAGVTQTPRYLIKTRGQQVTLSCSPISGHRSVSWYQQTPGQGLQFLFEYFSETQRNKGNFPGRFSGRQFSNSRSEMNVSTLELGDSALYLCASSPGTGDPYEQYFGPGTRLTVT.

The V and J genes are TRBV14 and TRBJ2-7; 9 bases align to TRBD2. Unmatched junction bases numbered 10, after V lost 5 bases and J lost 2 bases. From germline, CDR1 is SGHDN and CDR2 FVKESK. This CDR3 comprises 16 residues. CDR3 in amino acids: CASSGPPGLAAYEQYF. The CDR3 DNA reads TGTGCCAGCAGCGGGCCCCCGGGACTAGCCGCCTACGAGCAGTACTTC.

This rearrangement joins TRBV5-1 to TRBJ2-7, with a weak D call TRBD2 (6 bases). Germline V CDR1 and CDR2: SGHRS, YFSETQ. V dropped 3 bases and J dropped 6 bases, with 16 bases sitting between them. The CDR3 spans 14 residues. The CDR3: CASSSQPTSGEQYF. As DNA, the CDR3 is TGCGCCAGCAGCTCCCAGCCGACTAGTGGCGAGCAGTACTTC.

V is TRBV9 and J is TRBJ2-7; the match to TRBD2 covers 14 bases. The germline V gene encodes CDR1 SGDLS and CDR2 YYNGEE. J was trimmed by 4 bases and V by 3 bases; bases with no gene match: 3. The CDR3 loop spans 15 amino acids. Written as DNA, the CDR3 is TGTGCCAGCAGCGCAGGGACTAGCGGGAGTTACGAGCAGTACTTC. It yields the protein CASSAGTSGSYEQYF.

The CDR3 coding sequence is TGTGCCAGCAGCTTGGTCCGGCCCAACTTTCTGGGGGGATATGGCTACACCTTC. Translation gives CASSLVRPNFLGGYGYTF. The V call is TRBV5-4, the J call TRBJ1-2; perhaps TRBD1 as D (5 bases). The CDR3 has 18 residues. Looked up from germline, CDR1 is SGHNT and CDR2 is YYREEE (reference sequence). V was trimmed by 0 bases and J by 5 bases, leaving 23 bases between them.

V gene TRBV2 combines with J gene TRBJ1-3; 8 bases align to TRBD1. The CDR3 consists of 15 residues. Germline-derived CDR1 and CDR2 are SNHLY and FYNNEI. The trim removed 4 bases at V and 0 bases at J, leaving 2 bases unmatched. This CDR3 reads CASSGDRNSGNTIYF. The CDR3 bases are TGTGCCAGCAGTGGGGACAGGAACTCTGGAAACACCATATATTTT.